Included here is one TCR beta chain sequence, with context. Its target is unknown. Germline loops: CDR1 SGDLS, CDR2 YYNGEE. The length of the CDR3 is 14 residues. The ends were cut back, 3 bases at V and 8 bases at J, with 17 bases in the middle. This table comes from immunoSEQ multiplex PCR, and its TCRdb copy is limited to in-frame clones, with some not included. In the table there are approximately 140,000 clones, roughly 90% of which are singletons. The data were obtained in a study of T cell responses to AZD1222 COVID-19 vaccine. The study, taken as a whole, reports: Clonal diversity may have been underestimated, and the donors were mostly white British, with more females than males. The study found vaccine-associated CD4 TCRs spanning spike, dominant at 160-218 and 743-854.

This chain uses TRBV9 with TRBJ1-2; maybe TRBD1 (6 bases). This TCR derives from an adult in good health. The specimen comprised peripheral blood, sampled on day 0 of AZD1222 vaccination. CDR3 sequence (DNA): TGTGCCAGCAGCGACGGGGGGGCGGATAAAGGCTACACCTTC. Protein: CASSDGGADKGYTF.